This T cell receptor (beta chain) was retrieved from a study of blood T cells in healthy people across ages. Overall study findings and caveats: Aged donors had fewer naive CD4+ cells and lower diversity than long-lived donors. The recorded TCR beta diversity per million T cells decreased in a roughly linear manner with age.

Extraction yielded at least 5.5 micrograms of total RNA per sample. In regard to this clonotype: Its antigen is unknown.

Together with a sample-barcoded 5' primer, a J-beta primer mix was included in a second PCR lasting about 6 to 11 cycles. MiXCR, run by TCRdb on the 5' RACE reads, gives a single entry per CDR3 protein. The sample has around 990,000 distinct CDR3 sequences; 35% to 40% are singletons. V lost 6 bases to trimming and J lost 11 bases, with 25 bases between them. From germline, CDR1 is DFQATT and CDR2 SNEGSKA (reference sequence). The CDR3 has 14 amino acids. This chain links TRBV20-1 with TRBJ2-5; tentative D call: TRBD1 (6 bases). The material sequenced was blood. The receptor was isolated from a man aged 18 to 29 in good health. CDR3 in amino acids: CSAGVTGGTREQYF. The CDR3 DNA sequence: TGCAGTGCGGGGGTGACAGGAGGTACGAGGGAGCAGTACTTC.